Shown below are 2 T cell receptor beta chains from a single sample sequenced in a study of blood T cell repertoires in COVID-19 (dated by TCRdb to about 2020). The library was prepared using the immunoSEQ multiplex PCR assay. This immuneACCESS table, as held by TCRdb, lists in-frame sequences with V and J called but not all clones. Of the missing ones, under half trace to an unresolved V gene in checked studies; the others have no known cause. The sample includes approximately 380,000 clones, with 88% observed a single time. The ten largest clones capture about 1.2% of the sample. The sample taken for sequencing was PBMCs or T cells enriched from blood (not recorded which). The receptor set was obtained from a woman aged 18-29 years who had recovered from COVID-19.

The chain couples TRBV5-8 to TRBJ2-2, with D possibly being TRBD1 (5 bases). The CDR3 totals 14 residues. Germline V gene data show CDR1 as SGHTS and CDR2 as YDEGEE. Trimming took 6 bases from V and 1 from J, leaving 10 bases between them. This CDR3 is CASTGQVNTGELFF. As DNA, the CDR3 is TGTGCCAGCACAGGGCAGGTGAACACCGGGGAGCTGTTTTTT.

The rearrangement joins TRBV7-9 to TRBJ1-4; 8 nucleotides align to TRBD1. Germline V gives CDR1 SEHNR, CDR2 FQNEAQ (reference sequence). Germline trimming cut 4 bases from V and 5 bases from J; bases unmatched to any gene: 3. The length of the CDR3 is 14 residues. CDR3 protein: CASSWDRMNEKLFF. The CDR3 DNA reads as TGTGCCAGCAGCTGGGACAGGATGAATGAAAAACTGTTTTTT.